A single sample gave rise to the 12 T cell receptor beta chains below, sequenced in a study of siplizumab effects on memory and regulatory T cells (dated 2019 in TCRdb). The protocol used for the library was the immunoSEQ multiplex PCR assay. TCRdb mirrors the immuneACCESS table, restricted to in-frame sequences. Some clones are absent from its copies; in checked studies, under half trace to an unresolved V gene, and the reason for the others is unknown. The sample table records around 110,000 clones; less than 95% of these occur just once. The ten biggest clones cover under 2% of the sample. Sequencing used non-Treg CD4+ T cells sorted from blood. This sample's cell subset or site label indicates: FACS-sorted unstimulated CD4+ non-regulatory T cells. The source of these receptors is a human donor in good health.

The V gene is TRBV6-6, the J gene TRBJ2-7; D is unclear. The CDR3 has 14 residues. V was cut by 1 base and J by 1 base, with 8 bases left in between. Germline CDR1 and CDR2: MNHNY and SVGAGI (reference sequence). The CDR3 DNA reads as TGTGCCAGCAGTTACTGGGTGGATTCCTACGAGCAGTACTTC. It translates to CASSYWVDSYEQYF.

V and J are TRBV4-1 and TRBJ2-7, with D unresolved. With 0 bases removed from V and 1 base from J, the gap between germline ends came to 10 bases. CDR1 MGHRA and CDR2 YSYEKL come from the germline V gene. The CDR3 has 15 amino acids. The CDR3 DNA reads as TGCGCCAGCAGCCAAGATCCCGCGGAATCCTACGAGCAGTACTTC. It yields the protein CASSQDPAESYEQYF.

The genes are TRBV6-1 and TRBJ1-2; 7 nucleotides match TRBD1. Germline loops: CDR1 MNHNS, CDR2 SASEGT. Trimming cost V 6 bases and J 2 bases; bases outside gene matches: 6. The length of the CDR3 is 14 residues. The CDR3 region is CASRQGGLNYGYTF. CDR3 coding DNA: TGTGCCAGCAGGCAGGGGGGATTAAACTATGGCTACACCTTC.

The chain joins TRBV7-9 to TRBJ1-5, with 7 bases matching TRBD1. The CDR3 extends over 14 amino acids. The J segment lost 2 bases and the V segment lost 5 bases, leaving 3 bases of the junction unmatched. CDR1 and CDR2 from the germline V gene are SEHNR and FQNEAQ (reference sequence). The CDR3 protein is CASSDTGGNQPQHF. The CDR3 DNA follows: TGTGCCAGCAGCGATACAGGGGGCAATCAGCCCCAGCATTTT.

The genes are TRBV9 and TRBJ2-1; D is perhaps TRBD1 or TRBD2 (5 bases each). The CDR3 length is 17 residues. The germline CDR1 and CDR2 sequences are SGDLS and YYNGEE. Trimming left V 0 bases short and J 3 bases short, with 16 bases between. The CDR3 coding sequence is TGTGCCAGCAGCGTAGCTGGGGCTAGCCTTATCTACAATGAGCAGTTCTTC. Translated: CASSVAGASLIYNEQFF.

CDR3 region: CASRGQGLSEAFF. CDR3 DNA sequence: TGTGCCAGCAGGGGACAAGGGCTTTCCGAAGCTTTCTTT. The chain joins TRBV28 to TRBJ1-1, with a weak D call TRBD1 (6 bases). Trimming removed 6 bases at V and 8 bases at J, with 16 bases between. CDR3 length equals 13 residues. CDR1 is MDHEN, CDR2 SYDVKM, per germline.

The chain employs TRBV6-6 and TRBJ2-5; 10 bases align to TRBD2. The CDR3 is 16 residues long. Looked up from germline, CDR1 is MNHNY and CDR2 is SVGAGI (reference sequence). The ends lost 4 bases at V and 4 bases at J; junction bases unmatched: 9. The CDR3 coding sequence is TGTGCCAGCAGTTCCCAACTAGCGGGGCTAGGAGAGACCCAGTACTTC. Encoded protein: CASSSQLAGLGETQYF.

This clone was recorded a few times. The CDR3 DNA follows: TGTGCCAGCAGCCCGGGCGGCGGTTACTATGGCTACACCTTC. It is translated as CASSPGGGYYGYTF. This rearrangement joins TRBV6-5 to TRBJ1-2; D is uncertain. The germline CDR1 and CDR2 sequences are MNHEY and SVGAGI. The V end lost 6 bases, the J end lost 3 bases, and 14 bases lay between the germline ends. The CDR3 runs 14 residues.

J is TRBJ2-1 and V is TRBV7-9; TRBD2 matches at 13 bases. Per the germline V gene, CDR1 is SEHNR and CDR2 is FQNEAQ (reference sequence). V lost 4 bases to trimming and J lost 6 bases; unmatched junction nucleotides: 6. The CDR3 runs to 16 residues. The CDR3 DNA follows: TGTGCCAGCAGCTCAAGACTAGCGGGGGGACCCAATGAGCAGTTCTTC. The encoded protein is CASSSRLAGGPNEQFF.

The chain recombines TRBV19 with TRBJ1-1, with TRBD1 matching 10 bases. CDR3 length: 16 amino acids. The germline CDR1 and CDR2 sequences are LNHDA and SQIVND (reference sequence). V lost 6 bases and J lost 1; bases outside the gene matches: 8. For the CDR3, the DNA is TGTGCCAGTAGCCTGGGACAGGGGAGGGCGAACACTGAAGCTTTCTTT. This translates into CASSLGQGRANTEAFF.

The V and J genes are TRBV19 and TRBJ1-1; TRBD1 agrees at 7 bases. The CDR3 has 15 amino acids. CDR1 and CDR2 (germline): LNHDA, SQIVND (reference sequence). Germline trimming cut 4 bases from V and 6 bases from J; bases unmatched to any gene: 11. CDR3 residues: CASSSRQGELPEAFF. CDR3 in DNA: TGTGCCAGTAGTAGCAGACAGGGCGAATTACCTGAAGCTTTCTTT.

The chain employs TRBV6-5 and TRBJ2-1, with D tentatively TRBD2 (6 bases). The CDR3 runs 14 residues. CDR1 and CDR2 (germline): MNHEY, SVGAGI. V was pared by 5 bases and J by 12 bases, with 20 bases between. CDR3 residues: CASSNPGWRVRQFF. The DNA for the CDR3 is TGTGCCAGCAGTAACCCAGGGTGGAGGGTCCGGCAGTTCTTC.